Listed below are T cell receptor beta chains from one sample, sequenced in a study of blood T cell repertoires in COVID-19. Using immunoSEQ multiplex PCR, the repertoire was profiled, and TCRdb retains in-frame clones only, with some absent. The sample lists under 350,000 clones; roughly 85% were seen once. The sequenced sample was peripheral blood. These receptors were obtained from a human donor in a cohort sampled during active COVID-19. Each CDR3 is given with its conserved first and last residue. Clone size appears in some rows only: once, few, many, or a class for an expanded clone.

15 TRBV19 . CASSLHLGPSLEAFF
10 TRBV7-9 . CASSSSEAFF
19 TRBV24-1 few CATSDRQGFIGASYNEQFF
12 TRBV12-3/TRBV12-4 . CASSFTGIEQYF
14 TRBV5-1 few CASSFGGTNTEAFF
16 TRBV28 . CASRRPLAGGTYEQYF
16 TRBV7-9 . CASSSGLSPWTDTQYF
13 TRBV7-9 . CASSLVRGHGYTF
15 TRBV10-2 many CASRDTGQSGNTIYF
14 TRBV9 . CASSVGEGSWGYTF
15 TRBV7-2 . CASSPGLAGVHEQFF
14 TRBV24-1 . CATSGASGDYEQYF
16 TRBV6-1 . CASSVIGQGLNQPQHF
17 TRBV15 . CATSRGGGTDSNQPQHF
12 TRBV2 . CASSERLEKLFF
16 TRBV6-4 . CASSDSPLGGADTQYF
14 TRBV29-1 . CSVGYSGSLPEQYF
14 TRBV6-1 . CASSERGKSYEQYF
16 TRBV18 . CASSPTGTGLGEKLFF
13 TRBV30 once CACFRGRGNTIYF
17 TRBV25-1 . CASSEYNLGQGGYEQYF
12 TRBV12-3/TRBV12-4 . CATRGGNYGYTF
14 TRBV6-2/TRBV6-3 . CASSYRARDTEAFF
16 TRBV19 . CASKRKTGRSGNTIYF
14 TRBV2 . CASSERDRALFQYF
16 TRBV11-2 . CASSSRTSGAYNEQFF
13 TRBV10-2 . CASSVYGVRKAFF
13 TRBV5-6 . CASSSRESGEQYF
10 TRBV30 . CAWSGLGYTF
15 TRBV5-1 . CASSLSAIPNEKLFF
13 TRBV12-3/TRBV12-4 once CASSFEGNSPLHF
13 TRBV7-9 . CASSLGTGRRAFF
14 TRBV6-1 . CASSDQGPDYEQYF
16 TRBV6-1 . CASSDLLAGGYNEQFF
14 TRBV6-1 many CASSEAQAVVGYTF
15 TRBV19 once CASSLLAGDSYEQYF
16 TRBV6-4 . CASSEGISGGMGEQYF